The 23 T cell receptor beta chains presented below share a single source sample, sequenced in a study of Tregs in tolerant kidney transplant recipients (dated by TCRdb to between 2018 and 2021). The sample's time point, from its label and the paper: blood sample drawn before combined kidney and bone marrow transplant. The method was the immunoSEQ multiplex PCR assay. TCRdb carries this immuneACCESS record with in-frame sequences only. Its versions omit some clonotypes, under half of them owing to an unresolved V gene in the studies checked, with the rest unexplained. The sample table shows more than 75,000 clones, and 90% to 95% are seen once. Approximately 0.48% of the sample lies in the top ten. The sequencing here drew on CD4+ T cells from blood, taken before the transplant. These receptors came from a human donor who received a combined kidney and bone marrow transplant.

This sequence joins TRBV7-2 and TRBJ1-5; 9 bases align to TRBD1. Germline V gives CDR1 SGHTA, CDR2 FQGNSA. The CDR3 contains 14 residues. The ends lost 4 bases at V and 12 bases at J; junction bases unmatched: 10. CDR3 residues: CASSSRDRDGLQHF. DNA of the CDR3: TGTGCCAGCAGCTCCCGGGACAGGGATGGTCTCCAGCATTTT.

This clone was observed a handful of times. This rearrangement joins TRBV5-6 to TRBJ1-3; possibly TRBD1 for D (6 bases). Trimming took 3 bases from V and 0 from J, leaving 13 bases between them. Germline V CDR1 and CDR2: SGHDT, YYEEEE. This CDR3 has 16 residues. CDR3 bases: TGTGCCAGCAGCTCAGGGACACGTAGCTCTGGAAACACCATATATTTT. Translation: CASSSGTRSSGNTIYF.

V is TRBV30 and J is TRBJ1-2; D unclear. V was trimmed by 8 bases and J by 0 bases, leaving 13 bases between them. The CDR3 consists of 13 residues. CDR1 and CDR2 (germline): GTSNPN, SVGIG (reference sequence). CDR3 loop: CAKKGGANYGYTF. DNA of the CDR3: TGTGCCAAAAAAGGAGGAGCTAACTATGGCTACACCTTC.

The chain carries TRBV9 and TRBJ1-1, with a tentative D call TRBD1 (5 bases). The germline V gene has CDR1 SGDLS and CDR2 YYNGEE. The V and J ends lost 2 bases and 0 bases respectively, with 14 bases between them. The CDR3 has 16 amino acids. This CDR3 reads CASSVEDRSMNTEAFF. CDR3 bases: TGTGCCAGCAGCGTCGAAGACAGATCCATGAACACTGAAGCTTTCTTT.

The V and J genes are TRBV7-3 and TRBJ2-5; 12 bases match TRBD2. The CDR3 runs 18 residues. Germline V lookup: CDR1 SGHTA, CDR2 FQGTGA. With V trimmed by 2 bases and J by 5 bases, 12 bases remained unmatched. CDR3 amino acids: CASSLYGRLAGELETQYF. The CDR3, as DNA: TGTGCCAGCAGCTTATATGGCCGACTAGCGGGAGAACTGGAGACCCAGTACTTC.

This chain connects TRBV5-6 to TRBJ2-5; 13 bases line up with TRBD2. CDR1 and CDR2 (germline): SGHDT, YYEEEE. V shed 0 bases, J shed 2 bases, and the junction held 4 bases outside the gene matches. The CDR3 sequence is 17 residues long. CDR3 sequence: CASSLALLAGGQETQYF. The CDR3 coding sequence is TGTGCCAGCAGCTTGGCCCTACTAGCGGGGGGGCAAGAGACCCAGTACTTC.

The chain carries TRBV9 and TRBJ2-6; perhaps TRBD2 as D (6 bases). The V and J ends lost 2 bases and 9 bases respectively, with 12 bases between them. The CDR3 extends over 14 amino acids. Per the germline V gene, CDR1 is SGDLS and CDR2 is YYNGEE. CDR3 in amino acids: CASSVRDQYNVLTF. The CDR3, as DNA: TGTGCCAGCAGCGTGCGGGACCAATACAACGTCCTGACTTTC.

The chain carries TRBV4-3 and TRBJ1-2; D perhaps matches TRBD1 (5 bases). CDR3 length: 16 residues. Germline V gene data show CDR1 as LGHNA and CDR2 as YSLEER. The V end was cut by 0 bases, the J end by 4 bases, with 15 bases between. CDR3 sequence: CASSQELQGSGYGYTF. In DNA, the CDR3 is TGCGCCAGCAGCCAAGAGCTGCAGGGTTCCGGCTATGGCTACACCTTC.

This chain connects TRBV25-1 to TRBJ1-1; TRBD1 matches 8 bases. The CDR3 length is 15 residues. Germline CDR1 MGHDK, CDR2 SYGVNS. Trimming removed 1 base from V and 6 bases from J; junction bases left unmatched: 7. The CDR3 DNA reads TGTGCCAGCAGTGAATTTGGACAGGGTACCGCTGAAGCTTTCTTT. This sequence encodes CASSEFGQGTAEAFF.

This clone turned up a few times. As DNA, the CDR3 is TGTGCCAGCAGCCACTCCCAAGGAGGGCCTGGAAACACCATATATTTT. Translating it yields CASSHSQGGPGNTIYF. The chain uses TRBV4-2 and TRBJ1-3, with D unclear. Germline CDR1 reads LGHNA; CDR2 reads YNFKEQ. V lost 3 bases and J lost 2, with 14 bases in between. This CDR3 contains 16 residues.

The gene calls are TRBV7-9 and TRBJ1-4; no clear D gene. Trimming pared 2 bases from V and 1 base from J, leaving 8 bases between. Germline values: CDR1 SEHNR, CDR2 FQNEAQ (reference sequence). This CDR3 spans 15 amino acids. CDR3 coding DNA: TGTGCCAGCAGCTTACCGGTCGTAACTAATGAAAAACTGTTTTTT. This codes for CASSLPVVTNEKLFF. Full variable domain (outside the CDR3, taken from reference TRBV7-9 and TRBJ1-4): DTGVSQNPRHKITKRGQNVTFRCDPISEHNRLYWYRQTLGQGPEFLTYFQNEAQLEKSRLLSDRFSAERPKGSFSTLEIQRTEQGDSAMYLCASSLPVVTNEKLFFGSGTQLSVL.

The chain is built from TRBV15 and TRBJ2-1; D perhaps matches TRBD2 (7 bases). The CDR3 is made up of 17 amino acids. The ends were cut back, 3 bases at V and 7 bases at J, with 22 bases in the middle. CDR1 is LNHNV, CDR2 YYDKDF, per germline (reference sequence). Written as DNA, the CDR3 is TGTGCCACCAGCAGGAAGCTTGTGGGGGGGGCGTGGAATGAGCAGTTCTTC. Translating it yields CATSRKLVGGAWNEQFF.

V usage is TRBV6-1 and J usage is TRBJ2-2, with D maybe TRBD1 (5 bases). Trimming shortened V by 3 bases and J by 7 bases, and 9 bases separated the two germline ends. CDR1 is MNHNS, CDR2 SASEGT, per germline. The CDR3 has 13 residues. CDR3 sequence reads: CASSDRVNGELFF. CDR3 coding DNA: TGTGCCAGCAGTGACAGGGTTAACGGGGAGCTGTTTTTT.

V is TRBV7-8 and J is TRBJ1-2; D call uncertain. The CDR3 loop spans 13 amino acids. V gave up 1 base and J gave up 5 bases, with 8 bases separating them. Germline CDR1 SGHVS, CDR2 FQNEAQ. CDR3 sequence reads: CASSLDSGYGYTF. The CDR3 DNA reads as TGTGCCAGCAGCTTAGACAGTGGGTATGGCTACACCTTC.

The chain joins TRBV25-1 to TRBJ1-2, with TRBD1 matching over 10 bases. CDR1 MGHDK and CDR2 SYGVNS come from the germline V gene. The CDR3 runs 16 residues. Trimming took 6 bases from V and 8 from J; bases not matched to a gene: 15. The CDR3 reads CASSSLGGDRGRGYTF. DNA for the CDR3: TGTGCCAGCAGCTCACTTGGAGGGGACAGGGGTCGCGGCTACACCTTC.

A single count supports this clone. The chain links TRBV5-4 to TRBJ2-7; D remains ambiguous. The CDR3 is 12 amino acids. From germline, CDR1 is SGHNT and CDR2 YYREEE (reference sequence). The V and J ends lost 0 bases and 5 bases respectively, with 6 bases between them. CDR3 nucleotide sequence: TGTGCCAGCAGCTTGGCTGCGGACGAGCAGTACTTC. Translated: CASSLAADEQYF.

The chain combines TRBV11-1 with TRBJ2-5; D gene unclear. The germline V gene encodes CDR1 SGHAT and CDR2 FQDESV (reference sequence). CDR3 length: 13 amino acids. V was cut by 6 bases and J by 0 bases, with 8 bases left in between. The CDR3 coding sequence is TGTGCCAGCAGGAAGCGCAACCAAGAGACCCAGTACTTC. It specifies CASRKRNQETQYF.

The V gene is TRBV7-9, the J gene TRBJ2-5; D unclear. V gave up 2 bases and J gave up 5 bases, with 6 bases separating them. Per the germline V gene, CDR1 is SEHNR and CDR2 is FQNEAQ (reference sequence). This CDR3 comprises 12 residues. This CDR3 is CASSLLPETQYF. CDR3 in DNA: TGTGCCAGCAGCTTACTCCCGGAGACCCAGTACTTC.

In nucleotides, the CDR3 is TGTGCCAGCAGCGAGGGCAGGGGGCGCCCGGAGACCCAGTACTTC. As protein: CASSEGRGRPETQYF. This chain uses TRBV9 with TRBJ2-5; 8 bases map to TRBD1. V was clipped by 3 bases and J by 5 bases; unmatched bases: 9. The CDR3 totals 15 residues. CDR1 and CDR2 (germline): SGDLS, YYNGEE.

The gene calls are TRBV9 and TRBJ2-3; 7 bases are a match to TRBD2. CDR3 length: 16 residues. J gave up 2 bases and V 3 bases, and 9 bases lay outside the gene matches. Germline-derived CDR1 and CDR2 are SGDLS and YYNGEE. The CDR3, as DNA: TGTGCCAGCAGCGCGGGACTATCCGGAACCACAGATACGCAGTATTTT. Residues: CASSAGLSGTTDTQYF.

Written as DNA, the CDR3 is TGTGCCAGCAGTGAATCGGGACAGGGTTTCGGCGAGCAGTACTTC. Amino acid sequence: CASSESGQGFGEQYF. The chain employs TRBV6-1 and TRBJ2-7; 9 bases agree with TRBD1. Trimming at V came to 2 bases and at J to 6 bases, leaving 8 bases not matched to a gene. The CDR3 runs to 15 residues. Germline loops: CDR1 MNHNS, CDR2 SASEGT.

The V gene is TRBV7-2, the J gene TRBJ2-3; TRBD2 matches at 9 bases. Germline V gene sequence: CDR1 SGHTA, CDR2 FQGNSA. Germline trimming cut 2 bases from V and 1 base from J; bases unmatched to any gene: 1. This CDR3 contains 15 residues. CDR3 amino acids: CASSLIAGGTDTQYF. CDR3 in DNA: TGTGCCAGCAGCTTAATAGCGGGGGGCACAGATACGCAGTATTTT.

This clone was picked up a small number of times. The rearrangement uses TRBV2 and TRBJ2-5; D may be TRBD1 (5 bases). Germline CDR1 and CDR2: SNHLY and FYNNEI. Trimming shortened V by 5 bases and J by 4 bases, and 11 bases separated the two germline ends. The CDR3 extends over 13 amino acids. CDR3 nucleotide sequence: TGTGCCAGCAGTTACTTAAGGGGAGAGACCCAGTACTTC. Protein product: CASSYLRGETQYF.